The source of this TCR beta chain is a study of CD8+ T cells in alopecia areata (dated by TCRdb to between 2018 and 2020). Concerning the study at large: Treated patients were enrolled in an open-label pilot trial of oral tofacitinib at 5 to 10 mg twice daily for moderate-to-severe alopecia areata. Amplification of TCRbeta CDR3 regions was done by immunoSEQ multiplex PCR using 35 Vbeta forward primers and 13 Jbeta reverse primers. Biopsies were taken from tofacitinib-treated patients at baseline and again at 4 and 24 weeks into treatment, and several of those patients also had a later scalp biopsy. Scalp clonality was compared among normal scalp (n=4), patchy alopecia areata scalp (n=8), and alopecia totalis/universalis scalp (n=8). Human TCRbeta sequencing covered scalp tissue and sorted CD4+ and CD8+ peripheral blood T cells from patchy and totalis/universalis alopecia areata patients and healthy controls. High-throughput TCRbeta sequencing was used to examine T cell clonal expansion in alopecia areata in both the C3H/HeJ mouse model and human patients. The RNA source kit depended on sample type: the PAXgene miRNA kit for fixed scalp, the miRNeasy kit for PBMCs, and the RNeasy kit for mouse skin. Patients stayed on tofacitinib for 6 to 18 months and then had 6 months of follow-up off drug so that delayed response and recurrence could be assessed. The investigation overall reported the following: Shared TCR sequences between patients were less evident than in mice, which may be partly attributable to HLA diversity in the patient population. Unlike mouse skin, which is dominated by gammadelta T cells, normal human skin has resident alphabeta T cells that are also sequenced, and this complicates analysis of the scalp TCR repertoire. Higher clonality and more expanded CD8+ clones were observed in lesional scalp than in normal scalp, particularly in alopecia totalis/universalis, a finding suggestive of antigenic drive.

V loses 3 bases of germline sequence and J loses 1 base, and the interval between the two ends is 9 bases. Per the germline V gene, SGDLS is the CDR1 and YYNGEE is the CDR2. The CDR3 spans 14 residues, from the cysteine through the phenylalanine. Only the CDR3 region is kept as DNA, spanning 42 bases read in frame from base 1. The sample's time point, from its label and the paper: baseline before oral tofacitinib. Peripheral blood and lesional scalp punch biopsies were obtained from patients with alopecia areata. PBMCs were separated by density centrifugation and stained for CD3, CD4 and CD8, after which CD4+ and CD8+ T cells were sorted on a FACSAria. Worth noting for this clone: It lacks a known antigen. The sample holds no much larger clone one base away, and base qualities are not on file.

The method behind the library was the immunoSEQ multiplex PCR assay. RNA was extracted from all samples and reverse transcribed into cDNA, which served as template for TCR sequencing. First-strand cDNA was synthesized with SuperScript III using a 2:1 mix of oligo-dT and random hexamers. Amplification bias was assessed with a synthetic immune receptor repertoire, and residual bias was removed computationally. On the study's bioinformatics: Raw reads were preprocessed for error removal, and CDR3 was defined according to IMGT conventions as running from the conserved cysteine to phenylalanine. Clonality was calculated as 1 minus Shannon entropy normalized by log2 of the number of productive unique TCRs. Scalp TCRbeta sequences were cross-referenced with sorted blood CD4 and CD8 repertoires so that the CD4 or CD8 identity of scalp clones could be inferred. The clones in this table, taken by TCRdb from immuneACCESS, are in-frame only. Not every clone is retained; where verified, under half of the shortfall comes from an unresolved V gene, and the cause of the rest is unknown. The V and J calls and clone size are taken from that table; D and trimming were inferred from the DNA. The sample has more than 200,000 clones on record, roughly 69% of them singletons. More than 0.95% of the sample rests with the top ten.

The rearranged chain carries TRBV9 and TRBJ2-3; no D segment can be confidently identified. The specimen was CD4+ T cells sorted from blood, collected at week 0. This receptor was identified in a human donor with alopecia areata. The CDR3 region: CASSEAPRTDTQYF. The sequence in DNA is TGTGCCAGCAGCGAGGCTCCTCGCACAGATACGCAGTATTTT.